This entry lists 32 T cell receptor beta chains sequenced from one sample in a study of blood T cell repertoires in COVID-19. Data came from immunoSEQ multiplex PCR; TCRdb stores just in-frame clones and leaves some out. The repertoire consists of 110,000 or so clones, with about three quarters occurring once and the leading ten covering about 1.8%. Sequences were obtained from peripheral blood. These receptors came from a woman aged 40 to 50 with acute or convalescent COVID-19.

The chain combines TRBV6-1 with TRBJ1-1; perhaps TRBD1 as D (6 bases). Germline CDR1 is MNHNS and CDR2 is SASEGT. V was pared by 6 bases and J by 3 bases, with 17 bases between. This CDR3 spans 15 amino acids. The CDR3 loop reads CASRREDSGDTEAFF. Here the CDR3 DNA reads TGTGCCAGCAGACGCGAGGACAGCGGGGACACTGAAGCTTTCTTT.

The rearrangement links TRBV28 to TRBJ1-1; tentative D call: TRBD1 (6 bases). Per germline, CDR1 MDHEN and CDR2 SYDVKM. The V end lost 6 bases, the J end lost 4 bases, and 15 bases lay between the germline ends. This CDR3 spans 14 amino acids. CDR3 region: CASRPGGGLTEAFF. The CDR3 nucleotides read TGTGCCAGCAGGCCCGGGGGGGGGCTCACTGAAGCTTTCTTT.

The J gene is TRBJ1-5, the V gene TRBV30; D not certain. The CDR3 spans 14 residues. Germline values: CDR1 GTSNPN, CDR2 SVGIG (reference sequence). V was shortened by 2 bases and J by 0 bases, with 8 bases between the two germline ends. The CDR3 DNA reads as TGTGCCTGGAGTCGAGAGAATAGCAATCAGCCCCAGCATTTT. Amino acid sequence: CAWSRENSNQPQHF.

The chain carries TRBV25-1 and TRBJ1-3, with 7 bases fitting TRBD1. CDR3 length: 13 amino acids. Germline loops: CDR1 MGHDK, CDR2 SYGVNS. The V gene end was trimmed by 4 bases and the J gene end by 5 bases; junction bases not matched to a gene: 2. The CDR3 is CASSATGRNTIYF. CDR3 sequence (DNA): TGTGCCAGCAGTGCGACAGGGCGAAACACCATATATTTT.

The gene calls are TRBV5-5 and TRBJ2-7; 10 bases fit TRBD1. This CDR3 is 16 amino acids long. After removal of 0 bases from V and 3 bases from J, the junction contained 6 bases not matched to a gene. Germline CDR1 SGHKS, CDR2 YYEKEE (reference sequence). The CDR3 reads CASSLASWDRGYEQYF. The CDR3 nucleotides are TGTGCCAGCAGCTTGGCGAGTTGGGACAGGGGCTACGAGCAGTACTTC.

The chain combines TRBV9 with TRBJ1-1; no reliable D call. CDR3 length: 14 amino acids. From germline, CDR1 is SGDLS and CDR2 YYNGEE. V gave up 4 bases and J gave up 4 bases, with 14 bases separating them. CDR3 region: CASSYRSLATEAFF. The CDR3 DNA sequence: TGTGCCAGCAGCTATAGGAGTCTAGCCACTGAAGCTTTCTTT. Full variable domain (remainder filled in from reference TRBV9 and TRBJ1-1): DSGVTQTPKHLITATGQRVTLRCSPRSGDLSVYWYQQSLDQGLQFLIQYYNGEERAKGNILERFSAQQFPDLHSELNLSSLELGDSALYFCASSYRSLATEAFFGQGTRLTVV.

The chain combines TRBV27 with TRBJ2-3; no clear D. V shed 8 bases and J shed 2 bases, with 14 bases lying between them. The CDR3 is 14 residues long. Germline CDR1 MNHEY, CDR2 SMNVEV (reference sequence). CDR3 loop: CASARELYTDTQYF. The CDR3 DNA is TGTGCCAGCGCCCGAGAACTCTACACAGATACGCAGTATTTT.

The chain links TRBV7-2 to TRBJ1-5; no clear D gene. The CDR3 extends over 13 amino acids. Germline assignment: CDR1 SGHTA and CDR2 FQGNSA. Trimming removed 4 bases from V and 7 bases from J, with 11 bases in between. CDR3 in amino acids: CASSSPGWQPQHF. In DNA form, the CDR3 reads TGTGCCAGCAGCTCTCCCGGGTGGCAGCCCCAGCATTTT.

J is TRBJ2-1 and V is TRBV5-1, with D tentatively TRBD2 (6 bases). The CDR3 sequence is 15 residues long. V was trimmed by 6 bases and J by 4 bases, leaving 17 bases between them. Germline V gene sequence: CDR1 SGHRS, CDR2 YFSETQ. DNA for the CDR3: TGCGCCAGCACTCTCCGGGAGTACAGTTACAATGAGCAGTTCTTC. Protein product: CASTLREYSYNEQFF.

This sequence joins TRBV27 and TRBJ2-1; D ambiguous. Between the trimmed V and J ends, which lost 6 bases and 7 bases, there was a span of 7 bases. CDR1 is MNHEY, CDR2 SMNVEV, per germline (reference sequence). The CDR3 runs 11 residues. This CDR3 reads CASSERNEQFF. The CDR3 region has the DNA TGTGCCAGCAGCGAGAGAAATGAGCAGTTCTTC.

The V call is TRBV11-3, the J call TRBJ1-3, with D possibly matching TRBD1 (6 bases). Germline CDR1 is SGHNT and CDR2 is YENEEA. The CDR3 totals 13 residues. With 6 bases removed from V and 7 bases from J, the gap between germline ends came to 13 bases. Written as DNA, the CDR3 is TGTGCCAGCAGATATGGACAGATGAACACCATATATTTT. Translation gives CASRYGQMNTIYF.

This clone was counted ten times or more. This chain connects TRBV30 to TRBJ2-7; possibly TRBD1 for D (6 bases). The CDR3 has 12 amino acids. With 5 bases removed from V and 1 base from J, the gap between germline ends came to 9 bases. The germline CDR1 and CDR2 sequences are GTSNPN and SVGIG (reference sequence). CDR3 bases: TGTGCCTGGGCCAGGGGATCCTACGAGCAGTACTTC. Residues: CAWARGSYEQYF.

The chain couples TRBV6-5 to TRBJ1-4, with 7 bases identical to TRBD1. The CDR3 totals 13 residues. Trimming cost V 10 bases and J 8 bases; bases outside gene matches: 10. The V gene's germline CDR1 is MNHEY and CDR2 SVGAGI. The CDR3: CATTGQPGEKLFF. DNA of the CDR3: TGTGCCACCACGGGACAGCCGGGCGAAAAACTGTTTTTT.

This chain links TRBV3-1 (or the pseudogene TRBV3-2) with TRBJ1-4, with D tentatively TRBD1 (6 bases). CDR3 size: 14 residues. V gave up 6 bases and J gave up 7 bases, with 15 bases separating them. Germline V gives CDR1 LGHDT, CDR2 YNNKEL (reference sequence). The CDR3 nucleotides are TGTGCCAGCAGATCACAGGGTCGGAGTGAAAAACTGTTTTTT. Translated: CASRSQGRSEKLFF.

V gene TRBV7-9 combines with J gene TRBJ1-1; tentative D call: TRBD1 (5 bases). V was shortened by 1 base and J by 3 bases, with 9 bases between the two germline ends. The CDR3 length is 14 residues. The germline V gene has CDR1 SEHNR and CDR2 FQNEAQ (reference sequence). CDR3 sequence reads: CASSLVRADTEAFF. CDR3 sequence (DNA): TGTGCCAGCAGCTTAGTCAGGGCGGACACTGAAGCTTTCTTT.

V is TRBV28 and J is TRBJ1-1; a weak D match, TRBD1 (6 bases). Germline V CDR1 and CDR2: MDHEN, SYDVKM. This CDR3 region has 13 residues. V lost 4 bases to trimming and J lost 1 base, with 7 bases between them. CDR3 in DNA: TGTGCCAGCAGTTCGGGACAGAACACTGAAGCTTTCTTT. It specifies CASSSGQNTEAFF.

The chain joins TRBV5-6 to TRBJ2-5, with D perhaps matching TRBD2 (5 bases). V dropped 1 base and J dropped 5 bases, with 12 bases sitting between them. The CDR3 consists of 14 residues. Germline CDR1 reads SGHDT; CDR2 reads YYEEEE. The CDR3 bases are TGTGCCAGCAGCTTGTGGCAGGCGGGTGAGACCCAGTACTTC. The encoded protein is CASSLWQAGETQYF.

The CDR3 DNA reads TGTGCCAGCGGCCCGGGACAGGGCTATGGCTACACCTTC. It is translated as CASGPGQGYGYTF. The J gene is TRBJ1-2, the V gene TRBV28; 9 nucleotides agree with TRBD1. The CDR3 totals 13 residues. Trimming at V came to 8 bases and at J to 4 bases, leaving 5 bases not matched to a gene. Germline V gene data show CDR1 as MDHEN and CDR2 as SYDVKM.

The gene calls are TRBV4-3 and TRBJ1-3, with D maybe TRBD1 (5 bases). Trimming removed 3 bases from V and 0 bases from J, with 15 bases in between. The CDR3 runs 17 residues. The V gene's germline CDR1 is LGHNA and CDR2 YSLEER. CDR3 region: CASSQGQEGLSGNTIYF. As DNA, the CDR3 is TGCGCCAGCAGCCAGGGGCAGGAGGGGCTCTCTGGAAACACCATATATTTT.

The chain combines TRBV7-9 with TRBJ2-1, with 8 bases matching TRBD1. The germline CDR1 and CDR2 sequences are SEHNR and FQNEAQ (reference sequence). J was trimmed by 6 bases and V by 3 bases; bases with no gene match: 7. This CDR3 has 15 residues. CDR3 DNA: TGTGCCAGCAGCTTGGTGACAGGGGAGGCCAATGAGCAGTTCTTC. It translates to CASSLVTGEANEQFF.

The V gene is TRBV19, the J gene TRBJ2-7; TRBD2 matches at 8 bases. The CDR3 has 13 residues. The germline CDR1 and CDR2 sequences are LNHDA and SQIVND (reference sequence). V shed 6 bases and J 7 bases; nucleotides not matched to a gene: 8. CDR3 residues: CASRTGTSKEQYF. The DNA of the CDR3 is TGTGCCAGTAGGACGGGGACTAGTAAGGAGCAGTACTTC. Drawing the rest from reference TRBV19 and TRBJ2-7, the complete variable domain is DGGITQSPKYLFRKEGQNVTLSCEQNLNHDAMYWYRQDPGQGLRLIYYSQIVNDFQKGDIAEGYSVSREKKESFPLTVTSAQKNPTAFYLCASRTGTSKEQYFGPGTRLTVT.

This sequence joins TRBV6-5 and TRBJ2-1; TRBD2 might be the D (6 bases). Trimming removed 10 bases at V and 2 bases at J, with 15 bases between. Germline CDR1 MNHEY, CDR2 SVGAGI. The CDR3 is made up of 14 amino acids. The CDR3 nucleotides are TGTGCCACGAGGAAGGGCGGGACCTACAATGAGCAGTTCTTC. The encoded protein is CATRKGGTYNEQFF.

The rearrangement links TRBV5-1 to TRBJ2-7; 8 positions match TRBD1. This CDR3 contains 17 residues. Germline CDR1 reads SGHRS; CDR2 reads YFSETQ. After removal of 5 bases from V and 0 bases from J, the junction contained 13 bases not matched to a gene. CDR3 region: CASSRGGTGDSSYEQYF. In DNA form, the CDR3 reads TGCGCCAGCAGTAGAGGAGGGACAGGCGATAGCTCCTACGAGCAGTACTTC.

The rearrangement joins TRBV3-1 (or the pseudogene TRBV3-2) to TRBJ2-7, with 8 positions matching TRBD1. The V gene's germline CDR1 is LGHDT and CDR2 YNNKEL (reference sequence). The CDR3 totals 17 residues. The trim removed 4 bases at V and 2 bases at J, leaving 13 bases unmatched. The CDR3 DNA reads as TGTGCCAGCAGCCCCCGGACAGGGTACCTACTGACCTACGAGCAGTACTTC. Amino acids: CASSPRTGYLLTYEQYF.

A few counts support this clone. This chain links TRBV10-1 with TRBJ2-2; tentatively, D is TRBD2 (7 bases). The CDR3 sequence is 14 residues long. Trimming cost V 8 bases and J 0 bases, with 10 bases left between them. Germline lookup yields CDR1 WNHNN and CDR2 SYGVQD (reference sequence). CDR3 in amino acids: CASRGASNTGELFF. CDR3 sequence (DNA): TGCGCCAGCCGGGGGGCATCGAACACCGGGGAGCTGTTTTTT.

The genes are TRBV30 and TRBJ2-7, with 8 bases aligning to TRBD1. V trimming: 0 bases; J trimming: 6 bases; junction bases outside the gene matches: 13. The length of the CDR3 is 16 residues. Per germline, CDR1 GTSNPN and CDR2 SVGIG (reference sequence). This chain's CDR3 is CAWSVPPGQGGSEQYF. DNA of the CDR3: TGTGCCTGGAGTGTACCGCCCGGACAGGGTGGTTCCGAGCAGTACTTC.

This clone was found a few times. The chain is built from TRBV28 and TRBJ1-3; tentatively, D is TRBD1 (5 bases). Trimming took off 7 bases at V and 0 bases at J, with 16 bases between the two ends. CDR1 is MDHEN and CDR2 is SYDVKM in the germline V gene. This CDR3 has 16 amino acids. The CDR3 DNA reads TGTGCCAGCATCCCCACGGGGGGGGGCTCTGGAAACACCATATATTTT. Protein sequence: CASIPTGGGSGNTIYF.

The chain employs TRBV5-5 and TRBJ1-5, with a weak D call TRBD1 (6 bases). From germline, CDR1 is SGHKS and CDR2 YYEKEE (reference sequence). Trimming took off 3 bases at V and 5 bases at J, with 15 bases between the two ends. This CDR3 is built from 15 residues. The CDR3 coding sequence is TGTGCCAGCAGCTCTGGGACAAATAAAGATCAGCCCCAGCATTTT. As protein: CASSSGTNKDQPQHF.

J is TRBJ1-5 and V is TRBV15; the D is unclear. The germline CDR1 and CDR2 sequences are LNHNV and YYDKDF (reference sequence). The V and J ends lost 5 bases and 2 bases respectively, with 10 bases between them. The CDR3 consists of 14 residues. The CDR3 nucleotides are TGTGCCACCAGCTCCATCCGGGGCAATCAGCCCCAGCATTTT. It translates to CATSSIRGNQPQHF.

The CDR3 here is CASSRTGSTDTQYF. The CDR3, as DNA: TGTGCCAGCAGTAGGACAGGGAGCACAGATACGCAGTATTTT. V usage is TRBV6-2 or TRBV6-3 and J usage is TRBJ2-3, with 8 bases aligning to TRBD1. The germline gives CDR1 MNHEY, CDR2 SVGEGT. V shed 5 bases, J shed 0 bases, and the junction held 1 base outside the gene matches. This CDR3 comprises 14 residues.

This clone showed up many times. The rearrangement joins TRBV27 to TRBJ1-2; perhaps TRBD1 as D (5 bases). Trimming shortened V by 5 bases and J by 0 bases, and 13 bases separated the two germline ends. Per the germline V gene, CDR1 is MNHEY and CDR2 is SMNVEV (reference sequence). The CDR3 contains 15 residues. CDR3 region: CASSPRENTNYGYTF. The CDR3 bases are TGTGCCAGCAGTCCCAGGGAAAACACTAACTATGGCTACACCTTC.

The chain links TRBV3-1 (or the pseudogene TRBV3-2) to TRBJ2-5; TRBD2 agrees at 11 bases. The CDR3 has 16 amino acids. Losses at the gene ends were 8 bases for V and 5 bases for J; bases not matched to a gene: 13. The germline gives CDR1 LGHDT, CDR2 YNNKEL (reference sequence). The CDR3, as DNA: TGTGCCAGCGACGAGGCTAGCGGGGGGTTCAGCGAGACCCAGTACTTC. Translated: CASDEASGGFSETQYF.